This section outlines one T cell receptor (beta chain) sequence together with its context. It was with unique molecular identifiers that the TCRbeta library was prepared. TCRdb recomputed calls from the PCR reads with MiXCR, one row per CDR3 protein. The table records almost 500,000 distinct CDR3 sequences, 9.5% to 15% of them present only once. This sample is drawn from a study of T-cell reconstitution after alpha-beta-depleted transplantation in children. This CDR3 has 13 residues. Trimming took off 2 bases at V and 7 bases at J, with 7 bases between the two ends. Per the germline V gene, CDR1 is SGHRS and CDR2 is YFSETQ.

The chain uses TRBV5-1 and TRBJ1-6; D remains ambiguous. This receptor was obtained from a human donor who donated a stem cell graft to a child with combined immunodeficiency. The sequencing here drew on PBMCs from the stem cell graft donor, taken from the stem cell graft. The CDR3 here is CASSFDLNSPLHF. CDR3 coding DNA: TGCGCCAGCAGCTTCGATCTCAATTCACCCCTCCACTTT.